This TCR beta chain was observed in a study of CD8 T cells in ankylosing spondylitis. The V and J ends lost 6 bases and 4 bases respectively, with 10 bases between them. This CDR3 has 13 residues. Whole-study findings and limits: Seemingly characteristic of ankylosing spondylitis blood was a TCR beta motif consisting of about 8 highly homologous variants. As reported, disease-linked clones showed significant enrichment in matched ankylosing spondylitis synovial fluid.

This clonotype was counted at least ten times. Its target is not known. As the method for making TCR beta libraries, quantitative 5'-RACE with molecular barcodes was used. TCRdb processed the 5' RACE reads anew with MiXCR; each CDR3 protein has one entry. The profile shows a few hundred thousand distinct CDR3 sequences, less than 10% of them singletons. The sample was blood, either unsorted or a sorted T cell fraction (not recorded which). V usage is TRBV12-3 or TRBV12-4 and J usage is TRBJ2-1; a possible D gene is TRBD1 (6 bases). The sequence came from a male donor with ankylosing spondylitis. The CDR3 spells CASRKGQYNEQFF. As DNA, the CDR3 is TGTGCCAGCAGAAAAGGACAGTACAATGAGCAGTTCTTC.